The next 23 T cell receptor beta chains were all read from a single sample in a study of PD-L1 blockade in urothelial cancer. Time point meaning: peripheral blood 6 weeks after treatment start. Here immunoSEQ multiplex PCR was the method, and the copy in TCRdb shows in-frame clones only, minus some. Among roughly 120,000 clones listed, 85% to 90% were seen once. The sample in question was PBMCs, obtained around atezolizumab (anti-PD-L1) treatment. Source of these receptors: a man in his 60s with urothelial cancer.

The chain is built from TRBV6-6 and TRBJ2-7; 12 bases agree with TRBD2. Germline V gene data show CDR1 as MNHNY and CDR2 as SVGAGI (reference sequence). V lost 4 bases and J lost 6; bases outside the gene matches: 7. The CDR3 covers 15 residues. CDR3 protein: CASSLTSGRTFEQYF. The CDR3 DNA is TGTGCCAGCAGTTTGACTAGCGGGAGAACGTTCGAGCAGTACTTC.

The table lists this clone with a count of one. The chain uses TRBV6-5 and TRBJ2-2; D possibly corresponds to TRBD1 (6 bases). Germline V lookup: CDR1 MNHEY, CDR2 SVGAGI. With 2 bases removed from V and 6 bases from J, the gap between germline ends came to 10 bases. The CDR3 is 14 residues long. The CDR3 protein is CASSYLGGSGELFF. Here the CDR3 DNA reads TGTGCCAGCAGTTACCTAGGGGGATCCGGGGAGCTGTTTTTT.

The rearrangement joins TRBV10-2 to TRBJ2-3, with TRBD2 as a possible D gene (5 bases). This CDR3 is built from 15 residues. Looked up from germline, CDR1 is WSHSY and CDR2 is SAAADI. Trimming stripped 1 base from V and 4 bases from J, with 12 bases between. DNA of the CDR3: TGCGCCAGCAGTGAGTACGGGGTACGACCAGATACGCAGTATTTT. This gives the protein CASSEYGVRPDTQYF.

The chain carries TRBV6-4 and TRBJ2-7, with 7 bases aligning to TRBD1. This CDR3 spans 17 amino acids. Per germline, CDR1 MRHNA and CDR2 SNTAGT. With V trimmed by 2 bases and J by 5 bases, 15 bases remained unmatched. The CDR3 DNA follows: TGTGCCAGCAGTGACGCAAGGACAGGTAAGGCACCTCACGAGCAGTACTTC. Its translation: CASSDARTGKAPHEQYF.

V and J are TRBV11-1 and TRBJ2-7; the match to TRBD1 covers 8 bases. Trimming cost V 5 bases and J 6 bases; bases outside gene matches: 9. CDR3 length: 14 amino acids. CDR1 is SGHAT, CDR2 FQDESV, per germline (reference sequence). The CDR3 nucleotides read TGTGCCAGCAGCAGACTCGATGACAGGGGCGAGCAGTACTTC. Encoded protein: CASSRLDDRGEQYF.

This chain uses TRBV30 with TRBJ1-1; possibly TRBD1 for D (5 bases). CDR1 GTSNPN and CDR2 SVGIG come from the germline V gene (reference sequence). The CDR3 sequence is 15 residues long. Trimming cost V 0 bases and J 4 bases, with 15 bases left between them. The CDR3 is CAWSVPGRAVTEAFF. CDR3 DNA sequence: TGTGCCTGGAGTGTACCGGGCAGGGCGGTCACTGAAGCTTTCTTT.

This rearrangement joins TRBV11-2 to TRBJ2-7, with 9 bases that match TRBD1. J was trimmed by 1 base and V by 0 bases; bases with no gene match: 1. The CDR3 spans 15 residues. Germline values: CDR1 SGHAT, CDR2 FQNNGV. The CDR3 is CASSLEQGASYEQYF. DNA for the CDR3: TGTGCCAGCAGCTTAGAACAGGGGGCTTCCTACGAGCAGTACTTC.

The gene calls are TRBV19 and TRBJ2-1; 7 bases align to TRBD1. This CDR3 has 15 residues. Germline loops: CDR1 LNHDA, CDR2 SQIVND (reference sequence). The junction had 6 bases not matched to a gene; V was cut back by 7 bases and J by 0 bases. The CDR3 spells CASTPTGDSYNEQFF. DNA of the CDR3: TGTGCCAGTACTCCTACAGGGGACTCCTACAATGAGCAGTTCTTC.

The chain uses TRBV7-9 and TRBJ2-1, with 10 bases fitting TRBD2. The length of the CDR3 is 15 residues. V trimming: 1 base; J trimming: 10 bases; junction bases outside the gene matches: 7. From germline, CDR1 is SEHNR and CDR2 FQNEAQ (reference sequence). The CDR3 here is CASSLGLAGVGEQFF. CDR3 nucleotide sequence: TGTGCCAGCAGCTTAGGGCTAGCGGGAGTCGGGGAGCAGTTCTTC.

The chain has TRBV7-3 and TRBJ1-1, with D maybe TRBD1 (6 bases). Germline V gene lookup returns CDR1 SGHTA and CDR2 FQGTGA. The V end lost 3 bases, the J end lost 7 bases, and 18 bases lay between the germline ends. The CDR3 contains 15 residues. The CDR3 bases are TGTGCCAGCAGCTTGAATACGGACAGTTCGAATGAAGCTTTCTTT. It is translated as CASSLNTDSSNEAFF.

This chain joins TRBV27 and TRBJ2-7; 11 bases line up with TRBD2. Germline CDR1 MNHEY, CDR2 SMNVEV (reference sequence). The CDR3 runs 15 residues. V was clipped by 6 bases and J by 1 base; unmatched bases: 5. This CDR3 reads CASSWGTSGSYEQYF. For the CDR3, the DNA is TGTGCCAGCAGCTGGGGGACTAGCGGTTCCTACGAGCAGTACTTC.

The V call is TRBV7-2, the J call TRBJ1-2, with 9 bases matching TRBD1. The trim removed 4 bases at V and 5 bases at J, leaving 5 bases unmatched. The CDR3 is made up of 14 amino acids. Germline V gene sequence: CDR1 SGHTA, CDR2 FQGNSA. DNA of the CDR3: TGTGCCAGCAGCTCGTGGGACAGGGATTATGGCTACACCTTC. It specifies CASSSWDRDYGYTF.

The chain couples TRBV11-2 to TRBJ1-2; no reliable D call. V was clipped by 2 bases and J by 4 bases, with 14 bases between them. This CDR3 has 15 residues. Germline loops: CDR1 SGHAT, CDR2 FQNNGV. CDR3 sequence (DNA): TGTGCCAGCAGCTTAATGTTAGACACCAGCTATGGCTACACCTTC. Translation gives CASSLMLDTSYGYTF.

This clone appeared once. The V gene is TRBV7-2, the J gene TRBJ2-7; 11 bases agree with TRBD1. With V trimmed by 4 bases and J by 6 bases, 2 bases remained unmatched. The CDR3 consists of 13 residues. Germline V CDR1 and CDR2: SGHTA, FQGNSA. CDR3 bases: TGTGCCAGCAGCTCGGGACAGGGGGGCGAGCAGTACTTC. As protein: CASSSGQGGEQYF.

V usage is TRBV27 and J usage is TRBJ2-2; D may be TRBD1 (5 bases). Germline V lookup: CDR1 MNHEY, CDR2 SMNVEV (reference sequence). The CDR3 covers 15 residues. With 4 bases removed from V and 1 base from J, the gap between germline ends came to 10 bases. The CDR3 DNA reads TGTGCCAGCAGTTCAGTGGGGCTGAACACCGGGGAGCTGTTTTTT. Residues: CASSSVGLNTGELFF.

This clone was picked up one time. The chain combines TRBV18 with TRBJ1-5, with 8 bases aligning to TRBD1. Germline CDR1 reads KGHSH; CDR2 reads LQKENI. The V and J ends lost 2 bases and 2 bases, in that order; junction bases with no gene match: 8. This CDR3 is built from 17 residues. Written as DNA, the CDR3 is TGTGCCAGCTCACCAAGGACAGGGAGCAAGGGCAATCAGCCCCAGCATTTT. Translated, it gives CASSPRTGSKGNQPQHF.

J is TRBJ2-5 and V is TRBV7-2; D is possibly TRBD1 (5 bases). Trimming took off 6 bases at V and 5 bases at J, with 16 bases between the two ends. Germline V gene data show CDR1 as SGHTA and CDR2 as FQGNSA. The CDR3 runs 14 residues. CDR3: CASSATTELETQYF. DNA of the CDR3: TGTGCCAGCAGTGCCACGACAGAGCTGGAGACCCAGTACTTC.

V usage is TRBV5-1 and J usage is TRBJ2-2; a possible D gene is TRBD2 (6 bases). The V end lost 0 bases, the J end lost 4 bases, and 13 bases lay between the germline ends. The CDR3 has 16 residues. CDR1 and CDR2 (germline): SGHRS, YFSETQ. The CDR3 reads CASSLAGGVSTGELFF. The CDR3 DNA follows: TGCGCCAGCAGCTTGGCCGGGGGAGTCTCCACCGGGGAGCTGTTTTTT.

J is TRBJ2-1 and V is TRBV7-9, with D unresolved. Trimming shortened V by 4 bases and J by 7 bases, and 14 bases separated the two germline ends. CDR1 and CDR2 (germline): SEHNR, FQNEAQ (reference sequence). This CDR3 has 14 residues. CDR3 region: CASSSPQTLNEQFF. The CDR3 region has the DNA TGTGCCAGCAGCTCACCACAGACACTGAATGAGCAGTTCTTC.

This chain links TRBV5-1 with TRBJ2-1; 12 nucleotides match TRBD2. V dropped 5 bases and J dropped 2; count of bases not matched to a gene: 8. Looked up from germline, CDR1 is SGHRS and CDR2 is YFSETQ. CDR3 length: 17 amino acids. The CDR3 sequence: CASSTGTSGPAYNEQFF. CDR3 sequence (DNA): TGCGCCAGCAGTACGGGGACTAGCGGGCCCGCCTACAATGAGCAGTTCTTC.

The chain couples TRBV9 to TRBJ2-1; 11 bases line up with TRBD2. V trimming: 4 bases; J trimming: 9 bases; junction bases outside the gene matches: 9. Germline CDR1 SGDLS, CDR2 YYNGEE. The CDR3 runs 15 residues. The CDR3 bases are TGTGCCAGCAGCCCGCGACTAGCGGGGATGGGTGAGCAGTTCTTC. As protein: CASSPRLAGMGEQFF.

The gene calls are TRBV7-2 and TRBJ1-4; D call uncertain. Germline assignment: CDR1 SGHTA and CDR2 FQGNSA. The CDR3 has 15 residues. The V end was cut by 5 bases, the J end by 0 bases, with 10 bases between. The CDR3 spells CASSQLLATNEKLFF. CDR3 nucleotides: TGTGCCAGCAGCCAACTCCTTGCAACTAATGAAAAACTGTTTTTT. The whole variable domain, remainder taken from reference TRBV7-2 and TRBJ1-4, is GAGVSQSPSNKVTEKGKDVELRCDPISGHTALYWYRQSLGQGLEFLIYFQGNSAPDKSGLPSDRFSAERTGGSVSTLTIQRTQQEDSAVYLCASSQLLATNEKLFFGSGTQLSVL.

The genes are TRBV29-1 and TRBJ1-1; D gene ambiguous. CDR1 and CDR2 (germline): SQVTM, ANQGSEA. The ends were cut back, 3 bases at V and 1 base at J, with 6 bases in the middle. The CDR3 length is 12 residues. Here the CDR3 reads CSVDPRNTEAFF. The CDR3 DNA follows: TGCAGCGTTGATCCCCGGAACACTGAAGCTTTCTTT.